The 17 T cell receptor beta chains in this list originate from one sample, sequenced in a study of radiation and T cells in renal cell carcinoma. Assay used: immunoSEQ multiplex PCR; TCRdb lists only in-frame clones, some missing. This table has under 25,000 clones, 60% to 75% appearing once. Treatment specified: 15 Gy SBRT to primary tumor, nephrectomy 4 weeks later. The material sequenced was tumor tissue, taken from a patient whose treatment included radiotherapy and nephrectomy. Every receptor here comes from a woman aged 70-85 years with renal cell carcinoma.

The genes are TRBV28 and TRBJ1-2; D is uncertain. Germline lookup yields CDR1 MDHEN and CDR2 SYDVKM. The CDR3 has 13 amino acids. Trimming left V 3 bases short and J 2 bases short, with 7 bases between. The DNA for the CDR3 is TGTGCCAGCAGTTTTACCAGAAACTATGGCTACACCTTC. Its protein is CASSFTRNYGYTF.

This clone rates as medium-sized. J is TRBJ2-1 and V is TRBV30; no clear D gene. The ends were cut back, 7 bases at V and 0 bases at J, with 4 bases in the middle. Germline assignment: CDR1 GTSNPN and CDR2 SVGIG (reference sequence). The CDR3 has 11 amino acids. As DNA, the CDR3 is TGTGCCTTGGGCTCCTACAATGAGCAGTTCTTC. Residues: CALGSYNEQFF.

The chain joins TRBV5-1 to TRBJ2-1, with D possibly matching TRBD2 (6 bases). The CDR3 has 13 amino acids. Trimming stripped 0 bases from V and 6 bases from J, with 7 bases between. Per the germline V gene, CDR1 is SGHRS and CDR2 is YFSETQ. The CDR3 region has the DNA TGCGCCAGCAGCTTGGGGACTACCAATGAGCAGTTCTTC. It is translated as CASSLGTTNEQFF.

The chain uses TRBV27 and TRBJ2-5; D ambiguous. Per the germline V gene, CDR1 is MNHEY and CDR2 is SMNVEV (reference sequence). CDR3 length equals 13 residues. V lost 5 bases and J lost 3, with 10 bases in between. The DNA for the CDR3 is TGTGCCAGCAGTCTTTGGTCGAAAGAGACCCAGTACTTC. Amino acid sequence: CASSLWSKETQYF.

CDR3 coding DNA: TGTGCCAGCAGCTCGGCTGGGACAGGAAGCGGTGATACGCAGTATTTT. The encoded protein is CASSSAGTGSGDTQYF. The genes are TRBV5-5 and TRBJ2-3; 8 nucleotides line up with TRBD1. The germline CDR1 and CDR2 sequences are SGHKS and YYEKEE (reference sequence). The CDR3 is made up of 16 amino acids. Trimming took 3 bases from V and 6 from J; bases not matched to a gene: 12.

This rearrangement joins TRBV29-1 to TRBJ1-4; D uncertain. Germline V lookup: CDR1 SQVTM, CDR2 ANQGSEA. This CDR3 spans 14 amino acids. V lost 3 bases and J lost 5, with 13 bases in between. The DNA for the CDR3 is TGCAGCGTTGATAACAGACCTCTAAATGAAAAACTGTTTTTT. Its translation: CSVDNRPLNEKLFF.

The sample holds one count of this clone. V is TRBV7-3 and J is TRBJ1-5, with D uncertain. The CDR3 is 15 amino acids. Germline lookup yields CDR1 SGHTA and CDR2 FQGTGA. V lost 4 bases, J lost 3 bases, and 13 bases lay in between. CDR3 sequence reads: CASSSARLPNQPQHF. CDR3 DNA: TGTGCCAGCAGCTCGGCCAGGCTCCCCAATCAGCCCCAGCATTTT. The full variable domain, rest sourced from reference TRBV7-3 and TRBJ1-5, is GAGVSQTPSNKVTEKGKYVELRCDPISGHTALYWYRQSLGQGPEFLIYFQGTGAADDSGLPNDRFFAVRPEGSVSTLKIQRTERGDSAVYLCASSSARLPNQPQHFGDGTRLSIL.

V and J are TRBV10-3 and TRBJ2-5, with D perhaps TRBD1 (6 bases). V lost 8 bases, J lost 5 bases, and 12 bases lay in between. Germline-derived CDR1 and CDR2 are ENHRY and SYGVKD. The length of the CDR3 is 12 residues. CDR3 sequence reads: CAIGGGAETQYF. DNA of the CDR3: TGTGCCATCGGTGGGGGCGCGGAGACCCAGTACTTC.

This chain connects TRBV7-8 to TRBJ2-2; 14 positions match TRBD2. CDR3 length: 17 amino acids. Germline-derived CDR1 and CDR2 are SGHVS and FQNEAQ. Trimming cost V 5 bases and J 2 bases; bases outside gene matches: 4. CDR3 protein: CASSRTSGGINTGELFF. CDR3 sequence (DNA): TGTGCCAGCAGCCGGACTAGCGGGGGGATTAACACCGGGGAGCTGTTTTTT.

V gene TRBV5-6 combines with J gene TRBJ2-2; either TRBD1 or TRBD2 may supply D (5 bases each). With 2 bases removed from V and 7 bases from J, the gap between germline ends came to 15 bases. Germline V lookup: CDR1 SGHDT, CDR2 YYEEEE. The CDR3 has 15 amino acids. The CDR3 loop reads CASSLGLGDDGELFF. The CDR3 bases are TGTGCCAGCAGCTTAGGATTGGGGGACGACGGGGAGCTGTTTTTT.

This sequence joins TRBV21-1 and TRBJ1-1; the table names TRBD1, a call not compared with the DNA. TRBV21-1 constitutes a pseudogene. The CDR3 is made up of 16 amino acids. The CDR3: CASSKRPTGASTEAFF. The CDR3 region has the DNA TGTGCCAGCAGCAAGCGCCCTACAGGGGCCTCGACGGAAGCTTTCTTT.

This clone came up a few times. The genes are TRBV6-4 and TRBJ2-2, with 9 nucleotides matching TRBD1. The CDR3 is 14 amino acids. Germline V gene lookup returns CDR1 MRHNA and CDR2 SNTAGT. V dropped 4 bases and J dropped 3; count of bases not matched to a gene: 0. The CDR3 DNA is TGTGCCAGCAGTGGGACAGGGGACACCGGGGAGCTGTTTTTT. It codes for CASSGTGDTGELFF.

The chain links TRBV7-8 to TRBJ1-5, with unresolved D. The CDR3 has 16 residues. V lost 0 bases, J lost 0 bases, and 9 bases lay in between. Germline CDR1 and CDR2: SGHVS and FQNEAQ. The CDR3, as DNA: TGTGCCAGCAGCTTAGCGCCTCGGTATAGCAATCAGCCCCAGCATTTT. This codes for CASSLAPRYSNQPQHF.

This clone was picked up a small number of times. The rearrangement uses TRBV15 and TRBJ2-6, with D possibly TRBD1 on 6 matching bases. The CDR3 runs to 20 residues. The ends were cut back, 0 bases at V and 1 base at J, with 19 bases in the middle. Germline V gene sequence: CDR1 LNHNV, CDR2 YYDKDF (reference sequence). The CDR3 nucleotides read TGTGCCACCAGCAGAGAACTTTCCGCCAGGGGTAGGTCTGGGGCCAACGTCCTGACTTTC. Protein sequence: CATSRELSARGRSGANVLTF.

The CDR3 reads CASSVGVGTDTQYF. CDR3 DNA: TGTGCCAGCAGCGTGGGGGTCGGGACAGATACGCAGTATTTT. The chain is built from TRBV9 and TRBJ2-3; D tentatively reads TRBD1 or TRBD2 (5 bases each). From germline, CDR1 is SGDLS and CDR2 YYNGEE. V lost 2 bases to trimming and J lost 3 bases, with 10 bases between them. This CDR3 region has 14 residues.

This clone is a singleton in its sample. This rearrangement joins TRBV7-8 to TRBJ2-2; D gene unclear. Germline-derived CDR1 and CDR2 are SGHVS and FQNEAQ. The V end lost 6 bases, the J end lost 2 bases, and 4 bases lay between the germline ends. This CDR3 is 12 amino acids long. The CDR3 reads CASSTNTGELFF. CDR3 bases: TGTGCCAGCAGTACAAACACCGGGGAGCTGTTTTTT.

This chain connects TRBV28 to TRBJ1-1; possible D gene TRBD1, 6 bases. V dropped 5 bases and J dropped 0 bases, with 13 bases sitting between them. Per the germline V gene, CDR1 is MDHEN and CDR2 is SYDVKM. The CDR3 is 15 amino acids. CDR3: CASSPTTGMNTEAFF. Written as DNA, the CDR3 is TGTGCCAGCAGTCCCACGACAGGAATGAACACTGAAGCTTTCTTT.